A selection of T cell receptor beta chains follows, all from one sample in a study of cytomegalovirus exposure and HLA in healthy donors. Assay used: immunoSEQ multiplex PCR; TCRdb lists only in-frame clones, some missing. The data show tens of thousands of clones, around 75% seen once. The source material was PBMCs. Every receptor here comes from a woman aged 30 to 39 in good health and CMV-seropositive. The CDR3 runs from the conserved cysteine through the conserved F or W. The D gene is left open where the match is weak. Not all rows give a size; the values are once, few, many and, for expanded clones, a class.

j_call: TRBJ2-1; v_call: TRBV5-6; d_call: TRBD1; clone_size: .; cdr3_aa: CASSGQGVAEQFF; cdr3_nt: TGTGCCAGCAGCGGGCAGGGGGTGGCTGAGCAGTTCTTC
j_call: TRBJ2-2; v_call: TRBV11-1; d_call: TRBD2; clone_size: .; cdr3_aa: CASSLRRTSGWSGTGELFF; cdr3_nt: TGTGCCAGCAGCTTAAGGAGGACTAGCGGGTGGTCGGGCACCGGGGAGCTGTTTTTT
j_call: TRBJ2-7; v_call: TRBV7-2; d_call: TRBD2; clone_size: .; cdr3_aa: CASSKWTSGFVGEQYF; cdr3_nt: TGTGCCAGCAGCAAATGGACTAGCGGATTCGTTGGAGAGCAGTACTTC
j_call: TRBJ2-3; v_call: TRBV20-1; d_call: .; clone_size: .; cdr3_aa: CSARDPNTQYF; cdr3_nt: TGCAGTGCTAGAGATCCCAATACGCAGTATTTT
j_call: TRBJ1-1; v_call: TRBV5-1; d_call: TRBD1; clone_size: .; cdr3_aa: CASLPRTGANTEAFF; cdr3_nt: TGCGCCAGCTTACCCCGTACAGGGGCGAACACTGAAGCTTTCTTT
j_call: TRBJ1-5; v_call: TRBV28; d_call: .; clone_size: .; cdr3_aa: CASIGAGVPNQPQHF; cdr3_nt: TGTGCCAGCATCGGGGCAGGGGTACCCAATCAGCCCCAGCATTTT
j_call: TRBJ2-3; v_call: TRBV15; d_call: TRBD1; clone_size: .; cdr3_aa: CATSRYGQAGPASTDTQYF; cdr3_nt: TGTGCCACCAGCAGATATGGACAGGCTGGGCCTGCTAGCACAGATACGCAGTATTTT
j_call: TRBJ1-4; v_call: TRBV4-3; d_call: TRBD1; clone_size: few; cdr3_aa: CASSPTGEGIWEKLFF; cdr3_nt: TGCGCCAGCAGCCCGACAGGGGAAGGGATTTGGGAAAAACTGTTTTTT
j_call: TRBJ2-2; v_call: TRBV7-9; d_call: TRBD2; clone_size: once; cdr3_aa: CASSYVGLATGELFF; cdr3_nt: TGTGCCAGCAGCTACGTGGGACTAGCGACCGGGGAGCTGTTTTTT
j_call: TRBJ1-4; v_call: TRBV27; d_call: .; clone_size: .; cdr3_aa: CASSLIGGRRATNEKLFF; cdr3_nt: TGTGCCAGCAGTTTAATAGGTGGGAGGAGGGCAACTAATGAAAAACTGTTTTTT
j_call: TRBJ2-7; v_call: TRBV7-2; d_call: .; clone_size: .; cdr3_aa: CASSFTGEQYF; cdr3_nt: TGTGCCAGCAGCTTTACGGGGGAGCAGTACTTC
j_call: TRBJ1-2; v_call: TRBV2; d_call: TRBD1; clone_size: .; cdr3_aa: CASSALTGNYGYTF; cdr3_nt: TGTGCCAGCAGTGCCTTGACAGGGAACTATGGCTACACCTTC
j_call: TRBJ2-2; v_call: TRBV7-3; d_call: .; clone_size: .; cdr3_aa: CASSVSGETGELFF; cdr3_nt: TGTGCCAGCAGCGTGTCGGGGGAGACCGGGGAGCTGTTTTTT
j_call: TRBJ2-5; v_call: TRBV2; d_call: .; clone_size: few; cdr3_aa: CASSGWGGLGETQYF; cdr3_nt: TGTGCCAGCAGTGGGTGGGGGGGGCTGGGAGAGACCCAGTACTTC
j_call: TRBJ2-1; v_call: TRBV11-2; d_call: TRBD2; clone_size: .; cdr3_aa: CASSSFRTRYEQFF; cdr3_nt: TGTGCCAGCAGCTCCTTTAGGACTAGGTATGAGCAGTTCTTC
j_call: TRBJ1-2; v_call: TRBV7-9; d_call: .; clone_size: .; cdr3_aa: CASSSLQRTANYGYTF; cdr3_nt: TGTGCCAGCAGCTCCCTTCAGCGGACAGCTAACTATGGCTACACCTTC
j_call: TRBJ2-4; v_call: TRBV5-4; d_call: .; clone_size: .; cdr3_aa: CASSLGLARVQYF; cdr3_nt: TGTGCCAGCAGTTTGGGACTGGCGAGGGTTCAGTACTTC
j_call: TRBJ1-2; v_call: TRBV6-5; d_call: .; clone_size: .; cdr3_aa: CASSYEERVRYGYTF; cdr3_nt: TGTGCCAGCAGTTACGAGGAGAGGGTTCGGTATGGCTACACCTTC
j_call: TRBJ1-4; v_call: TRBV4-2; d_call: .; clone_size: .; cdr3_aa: CASSQEDRRGTNEKLFF; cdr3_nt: TGTGCCAGCAGCCAAGAGGACCGAAGGGGGACTAATGAAAAACTGTTTTTT
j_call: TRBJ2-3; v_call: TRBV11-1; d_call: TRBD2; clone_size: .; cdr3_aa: CASSLELAGKDTQYF; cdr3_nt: TGTGCCAGCAGCTTGGAACTAGCGGGGAAGGATACGCAGTATTTT
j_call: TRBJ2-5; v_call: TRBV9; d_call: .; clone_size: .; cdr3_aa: CASSAGDLAFWSQETQYF; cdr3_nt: TGTGCCAGCAGCGCAGGGGATTTGGCGTTCTGGTCCCAAGAGACCCAGTACTTC
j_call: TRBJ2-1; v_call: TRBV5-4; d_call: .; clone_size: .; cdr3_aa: CASSCPDSVKSCEQFF; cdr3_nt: TGTGCCAGCAGCTGCCCTGACTCAGTCAAGAGTTGTGAGCAGTTCTTC
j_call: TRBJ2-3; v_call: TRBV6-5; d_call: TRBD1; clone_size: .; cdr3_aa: CASSSPGQGPDTQYF; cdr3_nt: TGTGCCAGCAGTTCCCCGGGACAGGGACCAGATACGCAGTATTTT
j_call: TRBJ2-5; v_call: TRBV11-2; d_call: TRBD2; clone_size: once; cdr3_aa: CASSFGRNGRAFSETQYF; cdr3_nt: TGTGCCAGCAGCTTCGGGCGGAACGGGAGGGCCTTTTCAGAGACCCAGTACTTC
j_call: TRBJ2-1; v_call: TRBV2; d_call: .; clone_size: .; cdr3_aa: CASSELGAANEQFF; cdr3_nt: TGTGCCAGCAGTGAACTCGGAGCGGCCAATGAGCAGTTCTTC
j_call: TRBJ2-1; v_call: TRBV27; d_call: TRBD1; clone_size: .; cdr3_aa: CASTRLTPGQGIYNEQFF; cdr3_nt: TGTGCCAGCACCAGATTGACTCCGGGACAGGGTATCTACAATGAGCAGTTCTTC
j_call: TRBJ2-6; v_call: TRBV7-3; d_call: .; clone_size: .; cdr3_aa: CASSLGGSGANVLTF; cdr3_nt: TGTGCCAGCAGCTTAGGCGGCTCTGGGGCCAACGTCCTGACTTTC
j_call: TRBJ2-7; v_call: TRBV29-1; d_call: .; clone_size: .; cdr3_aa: CSVSEAYEQYF; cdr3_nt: TGCAGCGTTTCGGAGGCCTACGAGCAGTACTTC
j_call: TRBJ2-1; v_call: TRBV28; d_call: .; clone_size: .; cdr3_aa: CASSEGVQTFYNEQFF; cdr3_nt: TGTGCCAGCAGTGAGGGGGTTCAAACCTTTTACAATGAGCAGTTCTTC
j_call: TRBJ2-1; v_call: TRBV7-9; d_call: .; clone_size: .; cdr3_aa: CASTESSYNEQFF; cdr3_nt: TGTGCCAGCACCGAGAGCTCCTACAATGAGCAGTTCTTC
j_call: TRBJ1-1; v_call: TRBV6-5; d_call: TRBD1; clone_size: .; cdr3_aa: CASPGQPFMNTEAFF; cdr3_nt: TGTGCCAGCCCGGGACAGCCATTTATGAACACTGAAGCTTTCTTT
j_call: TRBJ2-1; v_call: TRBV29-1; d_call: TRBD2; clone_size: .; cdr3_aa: CSVELWGSGDEQFF; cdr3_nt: TGCAGCGTTGAACTCTGGGGGAGCGGGGATGAGCAGTTCTTC
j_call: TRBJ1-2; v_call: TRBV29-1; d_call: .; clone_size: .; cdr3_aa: CSVDTTRQYYGYTF; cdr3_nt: TGCAGCGTTGATACCACCCGACAGTATTATGGCTACACCTTC
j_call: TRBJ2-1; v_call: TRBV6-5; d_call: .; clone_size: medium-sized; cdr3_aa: CASSYSISEGYNEQFF; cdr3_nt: TGTGCCAGCAGTTACTCGATATCGGAGGGCTACAATGAGCAGTTCTTC
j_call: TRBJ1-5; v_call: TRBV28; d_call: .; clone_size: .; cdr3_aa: CASSAGPQHF; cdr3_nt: TGTGCCAGCAGCGCAGGGCCCCAGCATTTT
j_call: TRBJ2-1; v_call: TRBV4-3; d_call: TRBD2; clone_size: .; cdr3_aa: CASSQRMGTSGAYNEQFF; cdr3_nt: TGCGCCAGCAGCCAGCGCATGGGGACTAGCGGGGCCTACAATGAGCAGTTCTTC
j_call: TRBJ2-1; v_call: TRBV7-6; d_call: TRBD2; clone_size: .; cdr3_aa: CASSLVATSEIYNEQFF; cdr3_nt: TGTGCCAGCAGCTTAGTAGCTACTAGCGAGATTTACAATGAGCAGTTCTTC
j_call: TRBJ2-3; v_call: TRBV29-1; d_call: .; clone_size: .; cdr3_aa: CSVPPGGPDTQYF; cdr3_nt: TGCAGCGTTCCTCCCGGGGGTCCAGATACGCAGTATTTT
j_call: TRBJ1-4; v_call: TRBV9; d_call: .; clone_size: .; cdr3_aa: CASSVGDTSYNEKLFF; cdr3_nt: TGTGCCAGCAGCGTAGGGGACACTTCGTATAATGAAAAACTGTTTTTT
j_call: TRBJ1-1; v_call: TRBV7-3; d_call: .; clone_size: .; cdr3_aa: CASSLGGYDTEAFF; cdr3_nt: TGTGCCAGCAGCTTAGGAGGGTATGACACTGAAGCTTTCTTT
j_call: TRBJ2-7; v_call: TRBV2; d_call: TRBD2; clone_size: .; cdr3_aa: CASSESGTSYEQYF; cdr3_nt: TGTGCCAGCAGCGAGTCTGGGACTAGCTACGAGCAGTACTTC
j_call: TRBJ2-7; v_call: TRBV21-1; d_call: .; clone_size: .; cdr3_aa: CASSKGAHEQYF; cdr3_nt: TGTGCCAGCAGCAAAGGAGCCCACGAGCAGTACTTC
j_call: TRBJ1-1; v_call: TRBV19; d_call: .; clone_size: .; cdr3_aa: CASSLTPSLNLNTEAFF; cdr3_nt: TGTGCCAGTTCCCTCACGCCCTCTCTGAACTTGAACACTGAAGCTTTCTTT
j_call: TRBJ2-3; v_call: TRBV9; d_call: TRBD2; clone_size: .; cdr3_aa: CASSSLTSGRALNTQYF; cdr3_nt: TGTGCCAGCAGCTCCCTAACTAGCGGGAGGGCCTTGAATACGCAGTATTTT
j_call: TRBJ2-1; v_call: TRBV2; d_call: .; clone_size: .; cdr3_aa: CASSERLNNEQFF; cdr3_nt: TGTGCCAGCAGTGAGCGTTTGAACAATGAGCAGTTCTTC
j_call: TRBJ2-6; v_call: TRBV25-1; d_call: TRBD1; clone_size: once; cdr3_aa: CASSVGGQGTWGANVLTF; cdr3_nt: TGTGCCAGCAGTGTAGGGGGACAGGGAACGTGGGGGGCCAACGTCCTGACTTTC
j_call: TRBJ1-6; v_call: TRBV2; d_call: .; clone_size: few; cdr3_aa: CASGDDYNSPLHF; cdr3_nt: TGTGCCAGCGGAGACGACTATAATTCACCCCTCCACTTT
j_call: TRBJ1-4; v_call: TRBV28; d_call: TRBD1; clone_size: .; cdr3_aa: CASSPWDSKGEKLFF; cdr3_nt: TGTGCCAGCAGCCCCTGGGACAGCAAGGGGGAAAAACTGTTTTTT
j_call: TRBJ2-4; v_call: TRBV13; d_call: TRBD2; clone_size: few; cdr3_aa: CASSPEGLPKNIQYF; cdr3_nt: TGTGCCAGCAGCCCCGAGGGACTACCAAAAAACATTCAGTACTTC
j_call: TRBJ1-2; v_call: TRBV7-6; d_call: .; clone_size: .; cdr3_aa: CASSPTGQKRNYGYTF; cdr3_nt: TGTGCCAGCAGCCCGACCGGACAGAAACGAAACTATGGCTACACCTTC
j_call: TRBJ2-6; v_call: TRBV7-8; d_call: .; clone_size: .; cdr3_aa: CASSPGQSGANVLTF; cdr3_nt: TGTGCCAGCAGCCCCGGACAGTCTGGGGCCAACGTCCTGACTTTC
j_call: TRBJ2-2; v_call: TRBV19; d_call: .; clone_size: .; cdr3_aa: CASGPGINTGELFF; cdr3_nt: TGTGCCAGTGGCCCGGGGATAAACACCGGGGAGCTGTTTTTT
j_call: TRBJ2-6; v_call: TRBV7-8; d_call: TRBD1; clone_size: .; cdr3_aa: CASSLALTGGGSGANVLTF; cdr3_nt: TGTGCCAGCAGCTTGGCCCTGACAGGGGGGGGCTCTGGGGCCAACGTCCTGACTTTC